A selection of T cell receptor beta chains follows, all from one sample in a study of cytotoxic CD8 clonotypes in ibrutinib-treated CLL. Libraries were prepared by immunoSEQ multiplex PCR; TCRdb keeps only in-frame clonotypes and omits some of them. The sample lists approximately 170,000 clones, nearly 90% seen once, with about 3% in the top ten. The sample in question was PBMCs, obtained at disease progression, from a patient treated with ibrutinib. The receptors here all came from a human donor with chronic lymphocytic leukemia. The CDR3 runs from the conserved cysteine through the conserved F or W. D genes are given only for firm matches. Where a row states a size, it is once, few, many or the class of an expanded clone; other rows omit it.

size: NA; D: TRBD1; J: TRBJ2-7; V: TRBV7-9; length: 16; CDR3: CASSQMRQGNIYEQYF; DNA: TGTGCCAGCAGCCAGATGAGACAGGGAAATATCTACGAGCAGTACTTC
size: NA; D: TRBD1; J: TRBJ1-5; V: TRBV19; length: 16; CDR3: CASSPQGALSNQPQHF; DNA: TGTGCCAGTAGCCCCCAGGGGGCCCTTAGCAATCAGCCCCAGCATTTT
size: NA; D: NA; J: TRBJ2-4; V: TRBV21-1; length: 13; CDR3: CASSSGEKNIQYF; DNA: TGTGCCAGCAGCTCCGGGGAAAAAAACATTCAGTACTTC
size: NA; D: TRBD1; J: TRBJ1-5; V: TRBV19; length: 18; CDR3: CASSYPDRGLRSNQPQHF; DNA: TGTGCCAGTAGCTACCCGGACAGGGGGCTACGTAGCAATCAGCCCCAGCATTTT
size: NA; D: TRBD2; J: TRBJ2-5; V: TRBV19; length: 17; CDR3: CASSMGLAGAYQETQYF; DNA: TGTGCCAGTAGTATGGGACTAGCGGGCGCGTACCAAGAGACCCAGTACTTC
size: NA; D: NA; J: TRBJ1-2; V: TRBV29-1; length: 13; CDR3: CSAPWGQSYGYTF; DNA: TGCAGCGCTCCCTGGGGGCAATCCTATGGCTACACCTTC
size: NA; D: TRBD2; J: TRBJ2-2; V: TRBV6-5; length: 16; CDR3: CASSYLMTSGRDWLFF; DNA: TGTGCCAGCAGTTACCTCATGACTAGCGGGAGAGATTGGCTGTTTTTT
size: NA; D: NA; J: TRBJ2-6; V: TRBV25-1; length: 16; CDR3: CASSQDSPSGANVLTF; DNA: TGTGCCAGCAGTCAGGACAGCCCCTCTGGGGCCAACGTCCTGACTTTC
size: NA; D: TRBD1; J: TRBJ2-7; V: TRBV28; length: 14; CDR3: CASSTRDRVGEQYF; DNA: TGTGCCAGCAGTACCCGGGACAGGGTGGGTGAGCAGTACTTC
size: NA; D: NA; J: TRBJ2-5; V: TRBV6-1; length: 16; CDR3: CASSEQGPPTGETQYF; DNA: TGTGCCAGCAGTGAACAGGGCCCGCCAACTGGAGAGACCCAGTACTTC
size: NA; D: NA; J: TRBJ2-7; V: TRBV28; length: 11; CDR3: CASRVEYEQYF; DNA: TGTGCCAGCAGGGTGGAATACGAGCAGTACTTC
size: NA; D: TRBD2; J: TRBJ2-1; V: TRBV30; length: 17; CDR3: CAWSRTFGLAGGNEQFF; DNA: TGTGCCTGGAGTCGGACCTTCGGACTAGCGGGAGGCAATGAGCAGTTCTTC
size: NA; D: NA; J: TRBJ2-7; V: TRBV18; length: 16; CDR3: CASSPPKLGDSYEQYF; DNA: TGTGCCAGCTCACCACCAAAACTTGGGGACTCCTACGAGCAGTACTTC
size: once; D: NA; J: TRBJ2-1; V: TRBV1; length: 14; CDR3: CTSSHWEAYNEQFF; DNA: TGCACCAGCAGCCACTGGGAGGCCTACAATGAGCAGTTCTTC
size: NA; D: NA; J: TRBJ1-1; V: TRBV25-1; length: 16; CDR3: CASSELGLEGNTEAFF; DNA: TGTGCCAGCAGTGAATTGGGTCTTGAAGGGAATACTGAAGCTTTCTTT
size: NA; D: NA; J: TRBJ2-3; V: TRBV7-9; length: 15; CDR3: CASSRPVARTDTQYF; DNA: TGTGCCAGCAGCCGCCCGGTAGCGCGCACAGATACGCAGTATTTT
size: NA; D: NA; J: TRBJ2-1; V: TRBV6-5; length: 13; CDR3: CASSNTDNNEQFF; DNA: TGTGCCAGCAGTAATACGGATAACAATGAGCAGTTCTTC
size: NA; D: NA; J: TRBJ2-7; V: TRBV4-1; length: 15; CDR3: CASSQDATGSYEQYF; DNA: TGCGCCAGCAGCCAAGACGCAACAGGGTCCTACGAGCAGTACTTC
size: NA; D: TRBD1; J: TRBJ2-4; V: TRBV11-1; length: 16; CDR3: CASSLGQATTKNIQYF; DNA: TGTGCCAGCAGCCTTGGACAGGCGACCACCAAAAACATTCAGTACTTC
size: NA; D: NA; J: TRBJ2-7; V: TRBV15; length: 13; CDR3: CATSRDIGYEQYF; DNA: TGTGCCACCAGCAGAGATATCGGCTACGAGCAGTACTTC